One and the same sample provided the 20 T cell receptor beta chains below, sequenced in a study. From the RT-PCR reads, TCRdb called clonotypes with MiXCR, one entry per CDR3 protein. The table has hundreds of thousands of distinct CDR3 sequences, approximately 15% seen once. Material for sequencing was memory CD4+ T cells from blood. These receptors came from a female donor in good health, serving as a healthy control.

Here the CDR3 reads CASSPWRGAEAFF. The DNA of the CDR3 is TGTGCCAGCAGCCCCTGGCGGGGGGCTGAAGCTTTCTTT. V is TRBV3-1 and J is TRBJ1-1, with D perhaps TRBD1 (5 bases). This CDR3 has 13 residues. Germline CDR1 reads LGHDT; CDR2 reads YNNKEL (reference sequence). Trimming stripped 4 bases from V and 6 bases from J, with 12 bases between.

This clonotype appeared many times. J is TRBJ2-7 and V is TRBV20-1; D may be TRBD2 (6 bases). CDR1 and CDR2 from the germline V gene are DFQATT and SNEGSKA (reference sequence). Trimming took off 7 bases at V and 3 bases at J, with 10 bases between the two ends. This CDR3 comprises 11 residues. CDR3 in DNA: TGCAGTGTACGGGAGTACTACGAGCAGTACTTC. Residues: CSVREYYEQYF.

The chain couples TRBV4-1 to TRBJ2-5; TRBD2 matches at 13 bases. The CDR3 totals 17 residues. CDR1 and CDR2 (germline): MGHRA, YSYEKL. Trimming took 6 bases from V and 0 from J; bases not matched to a gene: 7. This CDR3 is CASRPVGLAGYQETQYF. CDR3 in DNA: TGCGCCAGCAGGCCAGTGGGACTAGCGGGGTACCAAGAGACCCAGTACTTC.

This clonotype was seen a handful of times. V and J are TRBV16 and TRBJ1-3; D not certain. CDR1 and CDR2 (germline): KGHSY, FQNENV. The V and J ends lost 5 bases and 7 bases respectively, with 9 bases between them. This CDR3 spans 12 amino acids. DNA of the CDR3: TGTGCCAGCAGCACTGAAGGGAACACCATATATTTT. It yields the protein CASSTEGNTIYF.

This clonotype was counted between two and nine times. V and J are TRBV29-1 and TRBJ2-7, with D possibly being TRBD2 (7 bases). V shed 6 bases and J shed 2 bases, with 11 bases lying between them. The CDR3 consists of 12 residues. CDR1 and CDR2 from the germline V gene are SQVTM and ANQGSEA. The chain's CDR3 is CSVGGPTYEQYF. The CDR3 coding sequence is TGCAGCGTGGGGGGGCCCACCTACGAGCAGTACTTC.

The chain is built from TRBV20-1 and TRBJ1-5, with 9 bases matching TRBD1. The J segment lost 6 bases and the V segment lost 6 bases, leaving 3 bases of the junction unmatched. There are 12 residues in the CDR3. Germline lookup yields CDR1 DFQATT and CDR2 SNEGSKA (reference sequence). The CDR3 coding sequence is TGCAGTGCACCGGACAGGGGTCAGCCCCAGCATTTT. Translated, it gives CSAPDRGQPQHF.

A few counts support this clonotype. V is TRBV18 and J is TRBJ1-1; D not certain. Trimming removed 2 bases from V and 3 bases from J, with 10 bases in between. The length of the CDR3 is 14 residues. From germline, CDR1 is KGHSH and CDR2 LQKENI. The CDR3 here is CASSPTPADTEAFF. The CDR3 DNA follows: TGTGCCAGCTCACCAACTCCGGCGGACACTGAAGCTTTCTTT.

This clonotype was seen at least ten times. The rearrangement links TRBV12-3 or TRBV12-4 to TRBJ2-1; the D gene is possibly TRBD2 (6 bases). The CDR3 runs 14 residues. Trimming removed 8 bases from V and 9 bases from J, with 20 bases in between. The DNA for the CDR3 is TGTGCCAGCGGAAGATCGGCGGGATCCCCTGAGCAGTTCTTC. Protein: CASGRSAGSPEQFF.

This clonotype was observed a few times. This chain uses TRBV20-1 with TRBJ1-2, with D unresolved. V lost 0 bases, J lost 8 bases, and 16 bases lay in between. Germline CDR1 reads DFQATT; CDR2 reads SNEGSKA (reference sequence). The CDR3 loop spans 14 amino acids. The CDR3 region has the DNA TGCAGTGCTAGAGATTACGGTAGAAAGGGAGGCTACACCTTC. It specifies CSARDYGRKGGYTF.

The chain carries TRBV9 and TRBJ2-3; 8 bases are a match to TRBD2. Germline lookup yields CDR1 SGDLS and CDR2 YYNGEE. The CDR3 is 15 amino acids. V shed 3 bases and J 4 bases; nucleotides not matched to a gene: 7. The CDR3 DNA reads as TGTGCCAGCAGCGGAACGGGACTAGTTGCAGATACGCAGTATTTT. Amino acids: CASSGTGLVADTQYF.

V gene TRBV12-3 or TRBV12-4 combines with J gene TRBJ1-5; D gene uncertain. This CDR3 comprises 17 residues. V was clipped by 6 bases and J by 3 bases, with 21 bases between them. The CDR3 loop is CASSHTIGRELNQPQHF. DNA of the CDR3: TGTGCCAGCAGCCATACGATAGGGAGGGAACTCAATCAGCCCCAGCATTTT.

The chain combines TRBV19 with TRBJ2-7; TRBD2 matches at 8 bases. Germline trimming cut 3 bases from V and 3 bases from J; bases unmatched to any gene: 7. The CDR3 length is 15 residues. Germline CDR1 and CDR2: LNHDA and SQIVND (reference sequence). Here the CDR3 DNA reads TGTGCCAGTAGTATCTTGGCGGGAGGACTCTACGAGCAGTACTTC. Translated: CASSILAGGLYEQYF.

This clonotype was observed a few times. The chain couples TRBV6-6 to TRBJ1-6, with unresolved D. This CDR3 is built from 14 residues. The V end was cut by 6 bases, the J end by 9 bases, with 15 bases between. The germline gives CDR1 MNHNY, CDR2 SVGAGI (reference sequence). CDR3 loop: CASSSTGFVSPLHF. CDR3 DNA sequence: TGTGCCAGCAGCTCGACCGGATTCGTTTCACCCCTCCACTTT.

The chain employs TRBV6-5 and TRBJ1-1; 7 bases line up with TRBD1. CDR3 length: 14 amino acids. Looked up from germline, CDR1 is MNHEY and CDR2 is SVGAGI. V was clipped by 5 bases and J by 7 bases; unmatched bases: 10. In nucleotides, the CDR3 is TGTGCCAGCAGTAAACCGACAGGGAATCTTGAAGCTTTCTTT. This encodes CASSKPTGNLEAFF.

V is TRBV20-1 and J is TRBJ1-5, with 7 nucleotides matching TRBD1. Germline V gene sequence: CDR1 DFQATT, CDR2 SNEGSKA (reference sequence). J lost 7 bases, V lost 0 bases, and 6 bases had no gene match. The CDR3 is 14 residues long. CDR3 amino acids: CSARDQGGGQPQHF. DNA of the CDR3: TGCAGTGCTAGAGATCAGGGGGGCGGGCAGCCCCAGCATTTT.

This clonotype was detected a few times. The chain has TRBV12-3 or TRBV12-4 and TRBJ2-2; 10 nucleotides line up with TRBD1. J gave up 4 bases and V 5 bases, and 4 bases lay outside the gene matches. CDR3 size: 15 residues. The CDR3: CASSPWDRGTGELFF. The CDR3 DNA reads TGTGCCAGCAGTCCTTGGGACAGGGGCACCGGGGAGCTGTTTTTT.

DNA for the CDR3: TGCAGTGCTAGCCCCCTGGGACAGGCAAATCAGCCCCAGCATTTT. Its translation: CSASPLGQANQPQHF. The J gene is TRBJ1-5, the V gene TRBV20-1, with TRBD1 matching over 8 bases. Per the germline V gene, CDR1 is DFQATT and CDR2 is SNEGSKA (reference sequence). J was trimmed by 4 bases and V by 3 bases; bases with no gene match: 8. The CDR3 sequence is 15 residues long.

This clonotype was picked up many times. J is TRBJ2-1 and V is TRBV5-1; tentatively, D is TRBD1 (5 bases). Germline V gene sequence: CDR1 SGHRS, CDR2 YFSETQ. V dropped 4 bases and J dropped 10 bases, with 12 bases sitting between them. The CDR3 runs to 12 residues. The CDR3 loop is CASSPQGDEQFF. Here the CDR3 DNA reads TGCGCCAGCAGCCCTCAGGGCGACGAGCAGTTCTTC.

CDR3 sequence (DNA): TGTGCCAGCTCGTCCCAGTGGGGGAACACCGGGGAGCTGTTTTTT. This sequence encodes CASSSQWGNTGELFF. This sequence joins TRBV18 and TRBJ2-2; the D is unclear. The germline CDR1 and CDR2 sequences are KGHSH and LQKENI. V was cut by 6 bases and J by 1 base, with 12 bases left in between. CDR3 length: 15 residues. Drawing the rest from reference TRBV18 and TRBJ2-2, the complete variable domain is NAGVMQNPRHLVRRRGQEARLRCSPMKGHSHVYWYRQLPEEGLKFMVYLQKENIIDESGMPKERFSAEFPKEGPSILRIQQVVRGDSAAYFCASSSQWGNTGELFFGEGSRLTVL.

This sequence joins TRBV20-1 and TRBJ2-7, with TRBD2 matching 14 bases. V lost 3 bases and J lost 5; bases outside the gene matches: 12. The CDR3 has 17 amino acids. Germline V CDR1 and CDR2: DFQATT, SNEGSKA (reference sequence). In DNA, the CDR3 is TGCAGTGCTAGGGGGTTTCCGGGACTAGCGGGAGACGACGAGCAGTACTTC. Its translation is CSARGFPGLAGDDEQYF.